This TCR beta chain was sequenced during a study of human T cells and chemical hapten exposure. Study as a whole: Patients received weekly diphenylcyclopropenone doses to the scalp throughout the approximately 24-week study. Patients, mostly women, had alopecia areata, alopecia totalis or alopecia universalis.

MiXCR, run by TCRdb on the RACE reads, gives a single entry per CDR3 protein. The sample holds more than 55,000 distinct CDR3 sequences, 10% to 12% seen once. This clonotype occurred many times. Trimming removed 5 bases from V and 0 bases from J, with 11 bases in between. CDR3 length: 14 residues. The germline V gene encodes CDR1 SQVTM and CDR2 ANQGSEA. Specified time point: pre-sensitization, week 0. Indicated treatment: therapeutic diphenylcyclopropenone sensitization with weekly scalp DPC. Suited to DPC and affected by alopecia, the donors ranged from 18 to 70 years old. Specimen: whole blood, collected in connection with sensitization to the hapten diphenylcyclopropenone (DPC). The TCR originated in a middle-aged woman with alopecia areata. Some clones in this sample may be carry-over from other donors' samples. This chain links TRBV29-1 with TRBJ2-4; D uncertain. CDR3 amino acids: CSVLGNKAKNIQYF. DNA for the CDR3: TGCAGCGTTCTGGGAAATAAAGCCAAAAACATTCAGTACTTC.